This TCR beta chain came from a study of T cells in Graves' hyperthyroidism and ophthalmopathy. TCR beta CDR3 regions were amplified from RNA. First-round RT-PCR of the TCR CDR3 relied on the HTBI primer set. From the multiplex PCR reads, TCRdb called clonotypes with MiXCR, one entry per CDR3 protein. This repertoire shows 480,000 or so distinct CDR3 sequences, 40% to 50% found once; its top ten account for around two fifths. This clonotype showed up just once. Uncontrolled infection, other autoimmune disease, pregnancy or lactation excluded patients. The length of the CDR3 is 11 residues. The germline V gene encodes CDR1 SNHLY and CDR2 FYNNEI. Trimming removed 7 bases at V and 6 bases at J, with 10 bases between.

The specimen was peripheral blood or thyroid tissue (not recorded which). The chain couples TRBV2 to TRBJ2-7; D remains ambiguous. The source is an adult woman with Graves' disease, either hyperthyroidism or ophthalmopathy (not recorded which). The CDR3 DNA follows: TGTGCCAGCAAGATAGAAGCCGAGCAGTACTTC. Protein product: CASKIEAEQYF.